The text below deals with one TCR beta chain. This record comes from a study of blood T cell repertoires in COVID-19. About the research overall: Both acute and convalescent COVID-19 samples were obtained from the United States, Italy and Spain.

As originally analysed: Cell counts per sample came from amplifying reference gene primers. This table comes from immunoSEQ multiplex PCR, and its TCRdb copy is limited to in-frame clones, with some not included. The D gene and trimming were derived from the DNA, and the V and J assignments and clone size from that table. This sample has 210,000 or so clones; roughly 80% occur once, and the top ten carry approximately 5%. Germline lookup yields CDR1 LNHDA and CDR2 SQIVND (reference sequence). Trimming removed 2 bases from V and 5 bases from J, with 18 bases in between. The CDR3 has 16 residues. The V call is TRBV19, the J call TRBJ1-1; maybe TRBD1 (5 bases). The receptor comes from a human donor in a cohort sampled during active COVID-19. The source material was peripheral blood. CDR3: CASSIQGRGSGTEAFF. The CDR3 DNA reads as TGTGCCAGTAGTATACAGGGTAGGGGTTCAGGAACTGAAGCTTTCTTT.